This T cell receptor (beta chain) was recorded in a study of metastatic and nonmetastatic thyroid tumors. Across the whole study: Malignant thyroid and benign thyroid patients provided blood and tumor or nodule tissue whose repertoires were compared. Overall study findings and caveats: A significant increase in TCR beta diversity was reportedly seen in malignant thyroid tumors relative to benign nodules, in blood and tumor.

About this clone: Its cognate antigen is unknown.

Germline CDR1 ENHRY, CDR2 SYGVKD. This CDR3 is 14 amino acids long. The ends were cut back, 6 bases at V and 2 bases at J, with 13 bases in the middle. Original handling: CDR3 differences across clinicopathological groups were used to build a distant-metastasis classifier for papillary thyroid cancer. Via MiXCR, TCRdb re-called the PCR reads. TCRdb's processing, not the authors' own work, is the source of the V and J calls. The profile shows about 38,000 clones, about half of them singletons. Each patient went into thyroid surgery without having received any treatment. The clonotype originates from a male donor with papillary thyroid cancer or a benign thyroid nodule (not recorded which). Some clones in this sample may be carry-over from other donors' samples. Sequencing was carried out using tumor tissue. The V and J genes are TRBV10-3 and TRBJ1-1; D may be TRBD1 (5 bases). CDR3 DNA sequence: TGTGCCATCAGCTGGGGCGGTGAAAACACTGAAGCTTTCTTT. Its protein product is CAISWGGENTEAFF.